These T cell receptor beta chains were read from a single sample in a study of STAT3 mutations in large granular lymphocyte leukemia. Produced via immunoSEQ multiplex PCR; TCRdb's table is partial and in-frame only. This table has more than 10,000 clones, 81% appearing once. Sequencing used peripheral blood mononuclear cells. These receptors were obtained from a man between 60 and 70 years old with T-cell large granular lymphocyte leukemia. Some clones in this sample may be carry-over from other donors' samples. Both conserved end residues are part of each CDR3. Fields, in order: D gene, V gene, J gene, clone size, CDR3 DNA, CDR3 protein. The D gene is left open where the match is weak. Not all rows give a size; the values are once, few, many and, for expanded clones, a class.

d_gene: NA
v_gene: TRBV9
j_gene: TRBJ2-1
abundance: NA
CDR3nt: TGTGCCAGCAGCTATCAACGCGGCGAGCAGTTCTTC
CDR3aa: CASSYQRGEQFF

d_gene: NA
v_gene: TRBV1
j_gene: TRBJ1-2
abundance: NA
CDR3nt: TGCACCAGCAGTGACGTGTGTTTGCGAAAGACCTATGGCTACACCTTC
CDR3aa: CTSSDVCLRKTYGYTF

d_gene: TRBD1
v_gene: TRBV10-3
j_gene: TRBJ1-1
abundance: NA
CDR3nt: TGTGCCATCAGGCGGGACAGGATGAACACTGAAGCTTTCTTT
CDR3aa: CAIRRDRMNTEAFF

d_gene: TRBD1
v_gene: TRBV7-6
j_gene: TRBJ1-4
abundance: NA
CDR3nt: TGTGCCAGCAGCCCGCAGGGGGCGCGAGGTGAAAAACTGTTTTTT
CDR3aa: CASSPQGARGEKLFF

d_gene: TRBD2
v_gene: TRBV5-1
j_gene: TRBJ2-5
abundance: NA
CDR3nt: TGCGCCAGCAGCCCATCCCCGGGGGGCCAAGAGACCCAGTACTTC
CDR3aa: CASSPSPGGQETQYF

d_gene: NA
v_gene: TRBV18
j_gene: TRBJ2-1
abundance: NA
CDR3nt: TGTGCCAGCTCACCACCGTCTGGGTACAATGAGCAGTTCTTC
CDR3aa: CASSPPSGYNEQFF

d_gene: NA
v_gene: TRBV28
j_gene: TRBJ1-2
abundance: NA
CDR3nt: TGTGCCAGCACCGACCAGGGGCGAGATGGCTACACCTTC
CDR3aa: CASTDQGRDGYTF

d_gene: TRBD1
v_gene: TRBV11-1
j_gene: TRBJ2-7
abundance: NA
CDR3nt: TGTGCCAGCAGCTGGGACAGGGGGCTAGACGAGCAGTACTTC
CDR3aa: CASSWDRGLDEQYF

d_gene: TRBD2
v_gene: TRBV27
j_gene: TRBJ2-2
abundance: NA
CDR3nt: TGTGCCAGCGCTCGAGGAGCGGGGAACGCGAACACCGGGGAGCTGTTTTTT
CDR3aa: CASARGAGNANTGELFF

d_gene: TRBD2
v_gene: TRBV5-6
j_gene: TRBJ2-5
abundance: NA
CDR3nt: TGTGCCAGCAGCTTGGCGGGACTAGCCGGAGAGACCCAGTACTTC
CDR3aa: CASSLAGLAGETQYF

d_gene: TRBD2
v_gene: TRBV4-1
j_gene: TRBJ2-7
abundance: NA
CDR3nt: TGCGCCAGCAGCCAAGATTCGACTAGCGGGAGCTACGAGCAGTACTTC
CDR3aa: CASSQDSTSGSYEQYF

d_gene: TRBD2
v_gene: TRBV6-1
j_gene: TRBJ2-1
abundance: few
CDR3nt: TGTGCCAGCAGGGAAGGACTAGCGGGGCCTTACTACAATGAGCAGTTCTTC
CDR3aa: CASREGLAGPYYNEQFF

d_gene: NA
v_gene: TRBV2
j_gene: TRBJ1-1
abundance: NA
CDR3nt: TGTGCCAGCAGCCGGATCGGAAACACTGAAGCTTTCTTT
CDR3aa: CASSRIGNTEAFF

d_gene: NA
v_gene: TRBV7-2
j_gene: TRBJ1-4
abundance: once
CDR3nt: TGTGCCAGCAGGGGGGGGGCCGCGAAACGACTGTTTTTT
CDR3aa: CASRGGAAKRLFF

d_gene: NA
v_gene: TRBV7-2
j_gene: TRBJ2-6
abundance: NA
CDR3nt: TGTGCCAGCAGCTTAGGTGTACCGCCCGGTGGGGCCAACGTCCTGACTTTC
CDR3aa: CASSLGVPPGGANVLTF

d_gene: TRBD2
v_gene: TRBV11-2
j_gene: TRBJ2-2
abundance: NA
CDR3nt: TGTGCCAGCAGCTTAGCTCGGACTAGCGGGAGGTCCGGGGAGCTGTTTTTT
CDR3aa: CASSLARTSGRSGELFF

d_gene: NA
v_gene: TRBV7-2
j_gene: TRBJ2-7
abundance: NA
CDR3nt: TGTGCCAGCAGCCCAAAGACGGGACCTGACGAGCAGTACTTC
CDR3aa: CASSPKTGPDEQYF

d_gene: NA
v_gene: TRBV15
j_gene: TRBJ2-5
abundance: NA
CDR3nt: TGTGCCACCAGCAGAGAAATAAGGACGCTCCCCCTTTTGCAGACCCAGTACTTC
CDR3aa: CATSREIRTLPLLQTQYF

d_gene: TRBD2
v_gene: TRBV15
j_gene: TRBJ2-1
abundance: NA
CDR3nt: TGTGCCACCAGCACCACCGGCGGGAGCTCCTACAATGAGCAGTTCTTC
CDR3aa: CATSTTGGSSYNEQFF

d_gene: NA
v_gene: TRBV5-1
j_gene: TRBJ1-2
abundance: NA
CDR3nt: TGCGCCAGCCGGTCTACAGGGACCTCGAACTATGGCTACACCTTC
CDR3aa: CASRSTGTSNYGYTF

d_gene: NA
v_gene: TRBV7-2
j_gene: TRBJ2-1
abundance: NA
CDR3nt: TGTGCCAGCAGCTTTGGGGCGGGCCCAGGGAATGAGCAGTTCTTC
CDR3aa: CASSFGAGPGNEQFF

d_gene: NA
v_gene: TRBV29-1
j_gene: TRBJ1-4
abundance: few
CDR3nt: TGCAGCGTAACACGGGGCGATGAAAAACTGTTTTTT
CDR3aa: CSVTRGDEKLFF

d_gene: NA
v_gene: TRBV14
j_gene: TRBJ2-7
abundance: NA
CDR3nt: TGTGCCAGCAGCCAAGATGTAGGGGGCGAGCAGTACTTC
CDR3aa: CASSQDVGGEQYF

d_gene: NA
v_gene: TRBV13
j_gene: TRBJ1-1
abundance: NA
CDR3nt: TGTGCCAGCAGCTTAAAGGGGTCCACTGAAGCTTTCTTT
CDR3aa: CASSLKGSTEAFF

d_gene: NA
v_gene: TRBV25-1
j_gene: TRBJ2-7
abundance: NA
CDR3nt: TGTGCCAGCAGTGAAGGGGGGAGGGGGATAAGGGGCGAGCAGTACTTC
CDR3aa: CASSEGGRGIRGEQYF

d_gene: NA
v_gene: TRBV28
j_gene: TRBJ2-3
abundance: NA
CDR3nt: TGTGCCAGCAGTTTATCTCGGTTCGCAGCAGATACGCAGTATTTT
CDR3aa: CASSLSRFAADTQYF

d_gene: NA
v_gene: TRBV5-4
j_gene: TRBJ1-1
abundance: NA
CDR3nt: TGTGCCAGCACCGGAGGACTGAACACTGAAGCTTTCTTT
CDR3aa: CASTGGLNTEAFF

d_gene: NA
v_gene: TRBV28
j_gene: TRBJ2-7
abundance: NA
CDR3nt: TGTGCCAGCAGCTCGGGAGACAGGGACAGCTCCTACGAGCAGTACTTC
CDR3aa: CASSSGDRDSSYEQYF

d_gene: TRBD2
v_gene: TRBV7-9
j_gene: TRBJ2-7
abundance: NA
CDR3nt: TGTGCCAGCAGCCCAAGACGACTAGCGGGGTACGAGCAGTACTTC
CDR3aa: CASSPRRLAGYEQYF

d_gene: TRBD1
v_gene: TRBV5-1
j_gene: TRBJ2-1
abundance: NA
CDR3nt: TGCGCCAGCAGCTTCGGCCGGGACAGTTACGACAATGAGCAGTTCTTC
CDR3aa: CASSFGRDSYDNEQFF

d_gene: TRBD2
v_gene: TRBV5-1
j_gene: TRBJ2-1
abundance: NA
CDR3nt: TGCGCCAGCAGCTTGGGACTAGCGACCTTCTTCGATGAGCAGTTCTTC
CDR3aa: CASSLGLATFFDEQFF

d_gene: TRBD2
v_gene: TRBV5-1
j_gene: TRBJ2-1
abundance: NA
CDR3nt: TGCGCCAGCAGTGAGACTAGCGGGATTTTTGGTAATGAGCAGTTCTTC
CDR3aa: CASSETSGIFGNEQFF

d_gene: NA
v_gene: TRBV12-2
j_gene: TRBJ2-7
abundance: NA
CDR3nt: TGTGCAAGTCGCTTAGGGCGGGTCGAGCAGTACTTC
CDR3aa: CASRLGRVEQYF

d_gene: NA
v_gene: TRBV6-1
j_gene: TRBJ2-7
abundance: NA
CDR3nt: TGTGCCAGCAGCCCGTCCTCGGGGGCCTCCTACGAGCAGTACTTC
CDR3aa: CASSPSSGASYEQYF

d_gene: TRBD1
v_gene: TRBV6-5
j_gene: TRBJ2-7
abundance: NA
CDR3nt: TGTGCCAGCAGTTACGCCGACAGGGGGCTCTCCTACGAGCAGTACTTC
CDR3aa: CASSYADRGLSYEQYF

d_gene: NA
v_gene: TRBV2
j_gene: TRBJ1-5
abundance: few
CDR3nt: TGTGCCAGCAGTATCGGGACAAGCAATCAGCCCCAGCATTTT
CDR3aa: CASSIGTSNQPQHF

d_gene: NA
v_gene: TRBV6-1
j_gene: TRBJ1-5
abundance: once
CDR3nt: TGTGCCAGCAGTGAAATCCAACTAAGTAGTCAGCCCCAGCATTTT
CDR3aa: CASSEIQLSSQPQHF

d_gene: NA
v_gene: TRBV5-1
j_gene: TRBJ2-5
abundance: once
CDR3nt: TGCGCCAGCAGCTTGCTTAGAACCCAGTACTTC
CDR3aa: CASSLLRTQYF

d_gene: NA
v_gene: TRBV5-4
j_gene: TRBJ1-1
abundance: NA
CDR3nt: TGTGCCAGCAGCTCCCCGGGGGGGCGTACTGAAGCTTTCTTT
CDR3aa: CASSSPGGRTEAFF

d_gene: NA
v_gene: TRBV2
j_gene: TRBJ1-4
abundance: NA
CDR3nt: TGTGCCAGCAGTGTGGGGGCAGACCCAAAGGAAAAACTGTTTTTT
CDR3aa: CASSVGADPKEKLFF

d_gene: NA
v_gene: TRBV29-1
j_gene: TRBJ2-3
abundance: NA
CDR3nt: TGCAGCGTTGGAGACGGGACTTACACAGATACGCAGTATTTT
CDR3aa: CSVGDGTYTDTQYF

d_gene: TRBD2
v_gene: TRBV2
j_gene: TRBJ2-7
abundance: NA
CDR3nt: TGTGCCAGCAGTGAAGCGCTAGCGGGAGGGCCTTTGGACTACGAGCAGTACTTC
CDR3aa: CASSEALAGGPLDYEQYF

d_gene: NA
v_gene: TRBV28
j_gene: TRBJ1-5
abundance: NA
CDR3nt: TGTGCCAGCAGGTCCCCGGGGCAGAATCAGCCCCAGCATTTT
CDR3aa: CASRSPGQNQPQHF

d_gene: NA
v_gene: TRBV5-1
j_gene: TRBJ2-1
abundance: few
CDR3nt: TGCGCCAGCAGCTCACTAGGTGGGAATGAGCAGTTCTTC
CDR3aa: CASSSLGGNEQFF

d_gene: TRBD2
v_gene: TRBV18
j_gene: TRBJ2-3
abundance: NA
CDR3nt: TGTGCCAGCTCACCGACTAGCGGGGAGACAGATACGCAGTATTTT
CDR3aa: CASSPTSGETDTQYF

d_gene: TRBD2
v_gene: TRBV29-1
j_gene: TRBJ2-2
abundance: NA
CDR3nt: TGCAGCGTTGAGCGACTAGCGGACCACACCGGGGAGCTGTTTTTT
CDR3aa: CSVERLADHTGELFF